This TCR beta chain stems from a study of shared T cell receptors in the human thymus. TCRdb keeps only in-frame clones here, not all; method: immunoSEQ multiplex PCR. The profile shows about 660,000 clones, approximately 88% of them singletons. Germline-derived CDR1 and CDR2 are MDHEN and SYDVKM. This CDR3 region has 15 residues. V was shortened by 1 base and J by 7 bases, with 14 bases between the two germline ends. This clone was seen a few times. The sample also formed part of further work on human thymus T cells. That work states: Donation came from healthy Finnish infants having corrective surgery for congenital heart defects. Thymus tissue for the work was resected from patients undergoing corrective heart surgery. Repertoires sampled from thymus and blood appeared biased in V and J gene usage. Highly overlapping thymic repertoires among unrelated individuals were reported in related research.

The sequence was obtained from a boy younger than two with a congenital heart defect. The rearrangement uses TRBV28 and TRBJ1-5; possible D gene TRBD1, 5 bases. The sequenced sample was thymocytes. In DNA form, the CDR3 reads TGTGCCAGCAGTTTATTAGGTGCTAAGGGGCAGCCCCAGCATTTT. Encoded protein: CASSLLGAKGQPQHF.